Listed below are T cell receptor beta chains from one sample, sequenced in a study of blood T cell repertoires in COVID-19. Libraries were prepared by immunoSEQ multiplex PCR; TCRdb keeps only in-frame clonotypes and omits some of them. The profile shows 200,000 to 250,000 clones, 88% of them singletons. Material for sequencing was peripheral blood. The source of these receptors is a woman aged 60-75 years with acute or convalescent COVID-19. The CDR3 runs from the conserved cysteine through the conserved F or W.

V: TRBV3-1/TRBV3-2; CDR3: CASSPRGLGAGNTIYF
V: TRBV6-6; CDR3: CASSLGGVQDEQYF
V: TRBV4-3; CDR3: CASSHLPGGTYEQYF
V: TRBV5-1; CDR3: CASSLWTSGYNEQFF
V: TRBV19; CDR3: CASTTTGYDSPLHF
V: TRBV7-9; CDR3: CASSPTGGGSTEAFF
V: TRBV9; CDR3: CASSVDAGPPDTQYF
V: TRBV12-3/TRBV12-4; CDR3: CASSLRNTIYF
V: TRBV19; CDR3: CASSMGGIWNSPLHF
V: TRBV7-2; CDR3: CASSLDPGQGAGKLFF
V: TRBV18; CDR3: CASSPGGLAGVYEQYF
V: TRBV19; CDR3: CASSMGGFRGNNEQFF
V: TRBV30; CDR3: CAWALAGVTDTQYF
V: TRBV9; CDR3: CASSLWTRYEQYF
V: TRBV4-1; CDR3: CASSQPQMNTEAFF
V: TRBV6-5; CDR3: CASSMQLTGNYGYTF
V: TRBV30; CDR3: CAWIMPGTGRANYGYTF
V: TRBV7-8; CDR3: CASSSGTSGGGGSYNEQFF
V: TRBV6-5; CDR3: CASRGQATSYGYTF
V: TRBV6-5; CDR3: CASSRPEGTEAFF
V: TRBV5-1; CDR3: CASKNRESYGYTF
V: TRBV7-2; CDR3: CASSSRTATSGNTIYF
V: TRBV3-1/TRBV3-2; CDR3: CASSQPTGTGAKNIQYF
V: TRBV7-3; CDR3: CASSLKTGVYNEQFF